This T cell receptor (beta chain) was sequenced in a study of blood T cell repertoires in COVID-19. This CDR3 has 13 residues. V lost 2 bases and J lost 1, with 5 bases in between. In the source study's methods: Amplification of reference gene primers was used by the study to estimate nucleated cell counts. TCRdb keeps only in-frame clones here, not all; method: immunoSEQ multiplex PCR. The DNA was the basis for D and trimming; V, J and clone size are from that table. The sample yields roughly 300,000 clones, approximately 92% seen once. The chain combines TRBV12-3 or TRBV12-4 with TRBJ1-1; D is unclear. The receptor comes from a woman in her twenties or thirties who had recovered from COVID-19. The sample consisted of PBMCs or T cells enriched from blood (not recorded which). CDR3 sequence: CASSLTQNTEAFF. The DNA for the CDR3 is TGTGCCAGCAGTTTAACACAGAACACTGAAGCTTTCTTT.